This record looks at one T cell receptor (beta chain) sequence and its context. The antigen is undetermined. The PCR contained 60 Vbeta and 13 Jbeta primers. Profiled with immunoSEQ multiplex PCR; TCRdb holds only in-frame clones, not every one. The sample shows some 150,000 clones, around 80% of them seen only once. The CDR3 extends over 16 amino acids. Trimming took off 4 bases at V and 0 bases at J, with 15 bases between the two ends. The germline CDR1 and CDR2 sequences are SGHDN and FVKESK. The data stem from a study of cytomegalovirus exposure and HLA in healthy donors. Study findings and constraints: In all likelihood, a cluster of highly shared sequence variants was a sequencing artifact. Later on, an analysis tied 15,000 to 20,000 TCR beta sequences to HLA alleles at 0.05 false discovery rate.

Sequenced material: PBMCs. The receptor comes from a woman aged 45 to 65 in good health and CMV-seropositive. The chain joins TRBV14 to TRBJ1-1, with D possibly being TRBD1 (6 bases). CDR3 region: CASSPGVGYMNTEAFF. CDR3 in DNA: TGTGCCAGCAGCCCAGGGGTGGGTTACATGAACACTGAAGCTTTCTTT.